Below, 15 T cell receptor beta chains from the same sample are listed, as sequenced in a study of shared T cell receptors in the human thymus. This table comes from immunoSEQ multiplex PCR, and its TCRdb copy is limited to in-frame clones, with some not included. The top ten clones hold just under 0.0095% of a sample with over 650,000 clones, roughly 86% of them seen once. The sample also formed part of further work on human thymus T cells.

The sequenced material came from thymocytes. The receptors here all came from a boy younger than two with a congenital heart defect.

The chain combines TRBV28 with TRBJ2-3; 11 bases are shared with TRBD2. CDR3 length equals 16 residues. Trimming took 5 bases from V and 5 from J; bases not matched to a gene: 9. In germline, CDR1 is MDHEN, CDR2 SYDVKM. CDR3 coding DNA: TGTGCCAGCAGTCATAGCGGGGGGGCCCCGGAAGATACGCAGTATTTT. This codes for CASSHSGGAPEDTQYF.

The V gene is TRBV19, the J gene TRBJ1-1; D remains unclear. The CDR3 spans 15 residues. V lost 7 bases, J lost 4 bases, and 19 bases lay in between. Germline V gene data show CDR1 as LNHDA and CDR2 as SQIVND (reference sequence). The CDR3 nucleotides read TGTGCCAGTAACCGCCAGGAGGGCATAATCACTGAAGCTTTCTTT. This translates into CASNRQEGIITEAFF. The full variable domain, its missing parts supplied by reference TRBV19 and TRBJ1-1, is DGGITQSPKYLFRKEGQNVTLSCEQNLNHDAMYWYRQDPGQGLRLIYYSQIVNDFQKGDIAEGYSVSREKKESFPLTVTSAQKNPTAFYLCASNRQEGIITEAFFGQGTRLTVV.

This chain links TRBV19 with TRBJ1-5; D remains unclear. There are 13 residues in the CDR3. V lost 5 bases and J lost 5, with 10 bases in between. Germline V gene sequence: CDR1 LNHDA, CDR2 SQIVND (reference sequence). CDR3 in DNA: TGTGCCAGTAGTCCCTATGTCGATCAGCCCCAGCATTTT. It codes for CASSPYVDQPQHF.

The chain carries TRBV5-1 and TRBJ2-7; 9 nucleotides line up with TRBD1. The V segment lost 9 bases and the J segment 4 bases; nucleotides outside the gene matches: 8. Germline CDR1 and CDR2: SGHRS and YFSETQ. CDR3 length equals 13 residues. The CDR3 is CAKNRGRVYEQYF. The CDR3, as DNA: TGCGCCAAAAACAGGGGGCGAGTGTACGAGCAGTACTTC.

This chain uses TRBV30 with TRBJ1-6; TRBD1 is a possible D gene (5 bases). Trimming took off 5 bases at V and 5 bases at J, with 16 bases between the two ends. This CDR3 comprises 15 residues. CDR1 is GTSNPN, CDR2 SVGIG, per germline (reference sequence). The CDR3 region is CAWRPGGGNNSPLHF. The CDR3, as DNA: TGTGCCTGGCGGCCCGGCGGGGGAAATAATTCACCCCTCCACTTT.

The chain is built from TRBV28 and TRBJ2-1; 10 bases are a match to TRBD2. The V gene end was trimmed by 2 bases and the J gene end by 0 bases; junction bases not matched to a gene: 13. Germline CDR1 and CDR2: MDHEN and SYDVKM. The CDR3 consists of 20 residues. DNA of the CDR3: TGTGCCAGCAGTTTAGGCTTAGCGGGGGGCAATCAATGCTCCTACAATGAGCAGTTCTTC. Translated: CASSLGLAGGNQCSYNEQFF. The whole variable domain, remainder taken from reference TRBV28 and TRBJ2-1, is DVKVTQSSRYLVKRTGEKVFLECVQDMDHENMFWYRQDPGLGLRLIYFSYDVKMKEKGDIPEGYSVSREKKERFSLILESASTNQTSMYLCASSLGLAGGNQCSYNEQFFGPGTRLTVL.

J is TRBJ1-5 and V is TRBV6-1; TRBD1 might be the D (6 bases). The V gene lost 7 bases and the J gene lost 2 bases, with 12 bases spanning the gap. Germline CDR1 and CDR2: MNHNS and SASEGT. The CDR3 covers 14 residues. The CDR3 nucleotides read TGTGCCAGCATTGATAACAGGGGCAATCAGCCCCAGCATTTT. Residues: CASIDNRGNQPQHF.

The chain recombines TRBV5-5 with TRBJ1-1; tentatively, D is TRBD1 (5 bases). The CDR3 is 16 residues long. Trimming took 4 bases from V and 1 from J, leaving 17 bases between them. Germline-derived CDR1 and CDR2 are SGHKS and YYEKEE (reference sequence). CDR3 bases: TGTGCCAGCAGCCCCTACGGGGGGACTTCGAACACTGAAGCTTTCTTT. This sequence encodes CASSPYGGTSNTEAFF.

The rearrangement joins TRBV14 to TRBJ1-3; tentatively, D is TRBD1 (6 bases). The germline V and J ends were trimmed by 1 base and 0 bases, with 16 bases remaining between them. Germline V gene sequence: CDR1 SGHDN, CDR2 FVKESK. The CDR3 contains 18 residues. The CDR3 DNA follows: TGTGCCAGCAGCCAAGGTATAGGGCGGGGGCCCTCTGGAAACACCATATATTTT. Its protein is CASSQGIGRGPSGNTIYF.

This chain joins TRBV6-6 and TRBJ1-1, with 7 positions matching TRBD1. The length of the CDR3 is 11 residues. Trimming cost V 10 bases and J 6 bases; bases outside gene matches: 5. Germline V lookup: CDR1 MNHNY, CDR2 SVGAGI (reference sequence). The CDR3 nucleotides are TGTGCCACCACAGGGGAAGCTGAAGCTTTCTTT. Its protein product is CATTGEAEAFF.

J is TRBJ2-3 and V is TRBV15, with D tentatively TRBD2 (5 bases). V shed 2 bases and J shed 6 bases, with 15 bases lying between them. This CDR3 region has 15 residues. The germline V gene encodes CDR1 LNHNV and CDR2 YYDKDF (reference sequence). The chain's CDR3 is CATSRSQDWLDTQYF. CDR3 in DNA: TGTGCCACCAGCAGATCCCAGGACTGGCTCGATACGCAGTATTTT.

This chain joins TRBV7-6 and TRBJ2-5, with 7 nucleotides matching TRBD2. Germline CDR1 reads SGHVS; CDR2 reads FNYEAQ. J lost 3 bases, V lost 4 bases, and 5 bases had no gene match. The CDR3 is 14 residues long. The CDR3 DNA reads TGTGCCAGCAGCTGGACTAGGGCGGAAGAGACCCAGTACTTC. Its protein product is CASSWTRAEETQYF.

J is TRBJ1-5 and V is TRBV5-6; tentative D call: TRBD1 (5 bases). Germline values: CDR1 SGHDT, CDR2 YYEEEE. Trimming stripped 1 base from V and 6 bases from J, with 17 bases between. The CDR3 runs 16 residues. CDR3 DNA sequence: TGTGCCAGCAGCTTGTTTGGGGCGCCTTTAACTCAGCCCCAGCATTTT. This sequence encodes CASSLFGAPLTQPQHF.

This sequence joins TRBV6-6 and TRBJ1-1; D not certain. Trimming removed 7 bases from V and 2 bases from J, with 8 bases in between. This CDR3 has 12 residues. The germline V gene encodes CDR1 MNHNY and CDR2 SVGAGI (reference sequence). CDR3: CASNPVNTEAFF. In nucleotides, the CDR3 is TGTGCCAGCAATCCGGTAAACACTGAAGCTTTCTTT.

J is TRBJ1-2 and V is TRBV4-1; D gene ambiguous. The CDR3 is 14 amino acids. Germline V gene lookup returns CDR1 MGHRA and CDR2 YSYEKL. Trimming shortened V by 0 bases and J by 4 bases, and 9 bases separated the two germline ends. As DNA, the CDR3 is TGCGCCAGCAGCCAAGATCCCCAGGTCTATGGCTACACCTTC. It yields the protein CASSQDPQVYGYTF.